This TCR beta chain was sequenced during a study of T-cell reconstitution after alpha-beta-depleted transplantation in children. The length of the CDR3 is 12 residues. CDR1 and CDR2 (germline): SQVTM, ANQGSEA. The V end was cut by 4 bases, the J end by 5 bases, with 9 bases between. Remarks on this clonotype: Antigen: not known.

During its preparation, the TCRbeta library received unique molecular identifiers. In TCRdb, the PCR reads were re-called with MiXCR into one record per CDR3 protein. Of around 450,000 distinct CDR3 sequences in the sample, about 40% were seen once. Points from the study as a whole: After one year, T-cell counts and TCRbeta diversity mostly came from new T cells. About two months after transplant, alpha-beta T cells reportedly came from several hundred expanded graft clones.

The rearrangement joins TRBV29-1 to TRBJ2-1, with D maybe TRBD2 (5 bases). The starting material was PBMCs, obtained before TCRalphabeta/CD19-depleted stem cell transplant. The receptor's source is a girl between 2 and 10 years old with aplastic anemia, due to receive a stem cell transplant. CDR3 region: CSVVERDNEQFF. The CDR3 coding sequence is TGCAGCGTTGTGGAGAGGGACAATGAGCAGTTCTTC.